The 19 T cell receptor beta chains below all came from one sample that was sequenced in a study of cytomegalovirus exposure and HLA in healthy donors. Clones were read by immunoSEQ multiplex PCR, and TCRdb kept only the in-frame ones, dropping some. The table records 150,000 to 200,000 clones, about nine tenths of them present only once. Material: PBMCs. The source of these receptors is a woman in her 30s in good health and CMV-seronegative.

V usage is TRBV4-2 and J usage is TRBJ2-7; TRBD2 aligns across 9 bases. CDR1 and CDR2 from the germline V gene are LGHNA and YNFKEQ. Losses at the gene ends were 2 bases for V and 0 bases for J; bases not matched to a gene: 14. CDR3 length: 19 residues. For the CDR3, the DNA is TGTGCCAGCAGCCAACCGTCAGCGGGAGGCCCTCAGAGCTCCTACGAGCAGTACTTC. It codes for CASSQPSAGGPQSSYEQYF.

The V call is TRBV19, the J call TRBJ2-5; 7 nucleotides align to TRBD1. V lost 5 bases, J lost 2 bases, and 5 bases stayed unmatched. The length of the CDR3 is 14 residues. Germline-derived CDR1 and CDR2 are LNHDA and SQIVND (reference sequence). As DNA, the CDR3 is TGTGCCAGTAGTGCCGGGACAGAACAAGAGACCCAGTACTTC. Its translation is CASSAGTEQETQYF.

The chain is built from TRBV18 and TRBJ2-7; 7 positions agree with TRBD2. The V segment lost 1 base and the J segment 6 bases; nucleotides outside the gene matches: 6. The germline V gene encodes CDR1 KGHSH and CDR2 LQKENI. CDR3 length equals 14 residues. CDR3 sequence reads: CASSPLAGVSEQYF. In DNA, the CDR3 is TGTGCCAGCTCACCACTAGCGGGCGTCTCCGAGCAGTACTTC. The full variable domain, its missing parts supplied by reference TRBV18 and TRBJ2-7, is NAGVMQNPRHLVRRRGQEARLRCSPMKGHSHVYWYRQLPEEGLKFMVYLQKENIIDESGMPKERFSAEFPKEGPSILRIQQVVRGDSAAYFCASSPLAGVSEQYFGPGTRLTVT.

This CDR3 reads CASSAGDGRTYEQYF. In DNA form, the CDR3 reads TGTGCCAGCAGCGCCGGGGATGGCAGAACCTACGAGCAGTACTTC. V usage is TRBV9 and J usage is TRBJ2-7; weak D call: TRBD2 (5 bases). Germline V gene lookup returns CDR1 SGDLS and CDR2 YYNGEE. The CDR3 sequence is 15 residues long. Trimming took 3 bases from V and 2 from J, leaving 15 bases between them. Full variable domain (rest looked up from reference TRBV9 and TRBJ2-7): DSGVTQTPKHLITATGQRVTLRCSPRSGDLSVYWYQQSLDQGLQFLIQYYNGEERAKGNILERFSAQQFPDLHSELNLSSLELGDSALYFCASSAGDGRTYEQYFGPGTRLTVT.

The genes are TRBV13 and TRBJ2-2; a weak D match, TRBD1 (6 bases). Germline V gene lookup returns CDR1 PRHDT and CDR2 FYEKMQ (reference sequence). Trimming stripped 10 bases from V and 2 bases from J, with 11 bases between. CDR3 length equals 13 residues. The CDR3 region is CATLQGNTGELFF. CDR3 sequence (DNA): TGTGCCACCCTACAGGGTAACACCGGGGAGCTGTTTTTT. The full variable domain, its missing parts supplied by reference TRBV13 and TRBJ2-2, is AAGVIQSPRHLIKEKRETATLKCYPIPRHDTVYWYQQGPGQDPQFLISFYEKMQSDKGSIPDRFSAQQFSDYHSELNMSSLELGDSALYFCATLQGNTGELFFGEGSRLTVL.

The CDR3 DNA reads TGCGCCAGCAGCCCCGCAACAGGAGGGGACCTGAACACTGAAGCTTTCTTT. It yields the protein CASSPATGGDLNTEAFF. This sequence joins TRBV5-1 and TRBJ1-1, with a possible D match to TRBD1 (5 bases). Germline V gene data show CDR1 as SGHRS and CDR2 as YFSETQ. There are 17 residues in the CDR3. The V end lost 4 bases, the J end lost 0 bases, and 19 bases lay between the germline ends.

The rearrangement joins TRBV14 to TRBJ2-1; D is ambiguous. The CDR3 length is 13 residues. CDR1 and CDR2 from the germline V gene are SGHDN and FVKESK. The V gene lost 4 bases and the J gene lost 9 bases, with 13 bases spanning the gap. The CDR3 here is CASSRVQLGEQFF. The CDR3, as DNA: TGTGCCAGCAGCCGTGTGCAATTGGGTGAGCAGTTCTTC.

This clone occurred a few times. CDR3 DNA: TGTGCCAGCAGCCTTAACAGGGATCAGCCCCAGCATTTT. As protein: CASSLNRDQPQHF. This sequence joins TRBV7-2 and TRBJ1-5; TRBD1 might be the D (6 bases). V lost 5 bases to trimming and J lost 5 bases, with 10 bases between them. This CDR3 contains 13 residues. Germline CDR1 is SGHTA and CDR2 is FQGNSA. Together with reference TRBV7-2 and TRBJ1-5, the CDR3 gives the full variable domain: GAGVSQSPSNKVTEKGKDVELRCDPISGHTALYWYRQSLGQGLEFLIYFQGNSAPDKSGLPSDRFSAERTGGSVSTLTIQRTQQEDSAVYLCASSLNRDQPQHFGDGTRLSIL.

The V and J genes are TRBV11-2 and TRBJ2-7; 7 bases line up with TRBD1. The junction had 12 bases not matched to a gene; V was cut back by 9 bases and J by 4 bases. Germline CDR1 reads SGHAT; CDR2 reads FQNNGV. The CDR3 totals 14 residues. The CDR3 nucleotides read TGTGCCAGTTCAAGGACAGGCCTCGGGTACGAGCAGTACTTC. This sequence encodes CASSRTGLGYEQYF.

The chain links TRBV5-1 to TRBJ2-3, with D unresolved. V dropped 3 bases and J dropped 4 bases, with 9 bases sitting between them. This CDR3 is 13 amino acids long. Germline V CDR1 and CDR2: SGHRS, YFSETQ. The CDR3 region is CASSWGSSDTQYF. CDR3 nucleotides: TGCGCCAGCAGCTGGGGTAGCTCAGATACGCAGTATTTT.

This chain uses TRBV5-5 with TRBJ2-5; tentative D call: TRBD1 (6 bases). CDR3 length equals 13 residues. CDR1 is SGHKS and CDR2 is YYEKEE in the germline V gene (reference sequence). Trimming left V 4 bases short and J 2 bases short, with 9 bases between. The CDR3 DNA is TGTGCCAGCAGCAATGGACAGCAAGAGACCCAGTACTTC. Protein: CASSNGQQETQYF.

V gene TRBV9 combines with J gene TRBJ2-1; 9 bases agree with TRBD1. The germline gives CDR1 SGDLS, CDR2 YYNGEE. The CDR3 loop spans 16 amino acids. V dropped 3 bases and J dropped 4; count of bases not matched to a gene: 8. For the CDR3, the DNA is TGTGCCAGCAGCGCGTCCGGGACAGGGCGATACAATGAGCAGTTCTTC. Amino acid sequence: CASSASGTGRYNEQFF.

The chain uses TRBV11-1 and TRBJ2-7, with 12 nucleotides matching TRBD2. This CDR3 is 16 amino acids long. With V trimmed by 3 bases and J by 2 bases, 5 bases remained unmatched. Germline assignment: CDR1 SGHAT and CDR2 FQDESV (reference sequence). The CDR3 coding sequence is TGTGCCAGCAGCTTTTCACTAGCGGGGGGTACCTACGAGCAGTACTTC. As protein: CASSFSLAGGTYEQYF.

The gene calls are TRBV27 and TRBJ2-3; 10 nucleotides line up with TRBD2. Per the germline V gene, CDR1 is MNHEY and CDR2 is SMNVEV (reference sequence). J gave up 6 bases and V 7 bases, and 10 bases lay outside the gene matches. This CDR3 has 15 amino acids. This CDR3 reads CASKFRSGRDDTQYF. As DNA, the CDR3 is TGTGCCAGCAAGTTTAGAAGCGGGAGGGACGATACGCAGTATTTT.

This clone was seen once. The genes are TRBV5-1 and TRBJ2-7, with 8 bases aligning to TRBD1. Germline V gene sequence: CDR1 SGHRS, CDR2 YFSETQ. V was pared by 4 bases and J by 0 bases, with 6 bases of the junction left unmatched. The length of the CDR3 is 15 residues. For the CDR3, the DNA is TGCGCCAGCAGCAGGGGACAGGAAGCCTCCTACGAGCAGTACTTC. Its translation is CASSRGQEASYEQYF.

DNA of the CDR3: TGCAGCGTTACGGAGTCTGGGGCCAACGTCCTGACTTTC. Translating it yields CSVTESGANVLTF. V is TRBV29-1 and J is TRBJ2-6; D remains ambiguous. The CDR3 is made up of 13 amino acids. Trimming pared 5 bases from V and 1 base from J, leaving 6 bases between. The V gene's germline CDR1 is SQVTM and CDR2 ANQGSEA.

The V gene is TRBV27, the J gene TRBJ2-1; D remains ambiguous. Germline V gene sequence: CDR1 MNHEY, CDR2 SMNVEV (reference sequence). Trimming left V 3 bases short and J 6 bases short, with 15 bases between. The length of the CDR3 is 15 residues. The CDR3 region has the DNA TGTGCCAGCAGTTTTGGAAAGGCCCTGCTCAATGAGCAGTTCTTC. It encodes CASSFGKALLNEQFF.

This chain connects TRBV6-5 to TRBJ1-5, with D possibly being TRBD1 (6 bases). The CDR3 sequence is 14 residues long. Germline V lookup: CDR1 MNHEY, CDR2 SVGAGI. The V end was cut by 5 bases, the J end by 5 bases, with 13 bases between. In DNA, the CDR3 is TGTGCCAGCAGTAACAGGGTCAAAGATCAGCCCCAGCATTTT. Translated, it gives CASSNRVKDQPQHF.

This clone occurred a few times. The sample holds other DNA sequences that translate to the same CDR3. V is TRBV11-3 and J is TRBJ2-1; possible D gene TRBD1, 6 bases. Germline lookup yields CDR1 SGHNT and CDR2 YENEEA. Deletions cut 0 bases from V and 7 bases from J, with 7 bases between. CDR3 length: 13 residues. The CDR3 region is CASSLEGGNEQFF. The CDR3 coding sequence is TGTGCCAGCAGCTTAGAAGGGGGAAATGAGCAGTTCTTC. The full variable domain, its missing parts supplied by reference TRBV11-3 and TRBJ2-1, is EAGVVQSPRYKIIEKKQPVAFWCNPISGHNTLYWYLQNLGQGPELLIRYENEEAVDDSQLPKDRFSAERLKGVDSTLKIQPAELGDSAVYLCASSLEGGNEQFFGPGTRLTVL.